These T cell receptor beta chains were read from a single sample in a study of OX40 agonist ivuxolimab in advanced cancers. Produced via immunoSEQ multiplex PCR; TCRdb's table is partial and in-frame only. The sample lists around 62,000 clones, 91% occurring once. Specimen: CD4+ or CD8+ T cells sorted from blood, collected in a trial of the OX40 agonist ivuxolimab. The receptors were sampled from an adult with an advanced solid tumor such as melanoma, head and neck, liver or kidney cancer. Each CDR3 is given with its conserved first and last residue. Each record gives: V gene, J gene, D gene, clone size, CDR3 protein, CDR3 DNA. The D gene is left open where the match is weak. Clone size appears in some rows only: once, few, many, or a class for an expanded clone.

V: TRBV4-1
J: TRBJ2-3
D: NA
size: NA
CDR3: CASSQDTGAADTQYF
DNA: TGCGCCAGCAGCCAAGATACGGGAGCGGCAGATACGCAGTATTTT

V: TRBV13
J: TRBJ1-1
D: NA
size: few
CDR3: CASNEVAAEAFF
DNA: TGTGCCAGCAACGAAGTCGCAGCGGAAGCTTTCTTT

V: TRBV7-6
J: TRBJ2-1
D: NA
size: NA
CDR3: CASSLRSSGGGEQFF
DNA: TGTGCCAGCAGCCTCCGATCTAGCGGAGGGGGGGAACAGTTCTTC

V: TRBV9
J: TRBJ2-2
D: NA
size: NA
CDR3: CASSARQATGELFF
DNA: TGTGCCAGCAGCGCAAGACAGGCCACCGGGGAGCTGTTTTTT

V: TRBV5-1
J: TRBJ2-7
D: NA
size: NA
CDR3: CASSLDTGSRYEQYF
DNA: TGCGCCAGCAGCTTGGATACAGGGTCTCGGTACGAGCAGTACTTC

V: TRBV20-1
J: TRBJ2-1
D: NA
size: once
CDR3: CSASMGNEQFF
DNA: TGCAGTGCTAGTATGGGAAATGAGCAGTTCTTC

V: TRBV19
J: TRBJ2-2
D: NA
size: few
CDR3: CASSPFGAQQAGELFF
DNA: TGTGCCAGTAGCCCATTCGGGGCACAGCAGGCTGGGGAGCTGTTTTTT

V: TRBV5-1
J: TRBJ1-2
D: NA
size: few
CDR3: CASSVSAPNYGYTF
DNA: TGCGCCAGCAGCGTCTCAGCCCCCAACTATGGCTACACCTTC

V: TRBV2
J: TRBJ2-2
D: NA
size: NA
CDR3: CASSERQGKVNTGELFF
DNA: TGTGCCAGCAGCGAACGCCAGGGTAAAGTAAACACCGGGGAGCTGTTTTTT

V: TRBV19
J: TRBJ2-3
D: TRBD2
size: NA
CDR3: CASSIGGLAGVRTIGSDTQYF
DNA: TGTGCCAGTAGTATAGGGGGACTAGCGGGAGTAAGGACCATAGGTTCGGATACGCAGTATTTT

V: TRBV14
J: TRBJ2-7
D: NA
size: NA
CDR3: CASSQDYEQRPWYF
DNA: TGTGCCAGCAGCCAAGATTACGAACAGCGCCCATGGTACTTC

V: TRBV5-5
J: TRBJ1-5
D: NA
size: NA
CDR3: CASSLDGGNQPQHF
DNA: TGTGCCAGCAGCTTGGATGGTGGCAATCAGCCCCAGCATTTT

V: TRBV2
J: TRBJ1-5
D: NA
size: NA
CDR3: CASGLKRVLNQPQHF
DNA: TGTGCCAGCGGATTAAAACGGGTCTTGAATCAGCCCCAGCATTTT

V: TRBV19
J: TRBJ1-2
D: NA
size: NA
CDR3: CASSPAGTSGAGGYTF
DNA: TGTGCCAGTAGTCCGGCCGGGACATCCGGAGCGGGAGGCTACACCTTC

V: TRBV6-6
J: TRBJ2-7
D: NA
size: NA
CDR3: CASSEDRSYEQYF
DNA: TGTGCCAGCAGCGAGGACAGATCCTACGAGCAGTACTTC

V: TRBV9
J: TRBJ1-2
D: NA
size: NA
CDR3: CASTKPGLYGYTF
DNA: TGTGCCAGCACAAAACCGGGGCTCTATGGCTACACCTTC

V: TRBV15
J: TRBJ2-7
D: NA
size: NA
CDR3: CATSPTASYEQYF
DNA: TGTGCCACCAGCCCAACAGCTTCCTACGAGCAGTACTTC

V: TRBV7-8
J: TRBJ2-4
D: TRBD1
size: NA
CDR3: CASSRDRLAKNIQYF
DNA: TGTGCCAGCAGTCGGGACAGATTAGCCAAAAACATTCAGTACTTC

V: TRBV28
J: TRBJ1-2
D: NA
size: NA
CDR3: CASALGFYGYTF
DNA: TGTGCCAGCGCTTTGGGGTTCTATGGCTACACCTTC

V: TRBV5-5
J: TRBJ1-3
D: NA
size: NA
CDR3: CASSAQGVARGNTIYF
DNA: TGTGCCAGCAGCGCGCAGGGCGTCGCTAGAGGAAACACCATATATTTT

V: TRBV5-1
J: TRBJ2-1
D: NA
size: NA
CDR3: CASSTGSSYEQFF
DNA: TGCGCCAGCAGCACCGGGTCGTCCTATGAGCAGTTCTTC

V: TRBV9
J: TRBJ2-7
D: NA
size: NA
CDR3: CASSVGTRHYEQYF
DNA: TGTGCCAGCAGCGTAGGGACAAGGCACTACGAGCAGTACTTC

V: TRBV19
J: TRBJ1-1
D: NA
size: NA
CDR3: CASSIDVPGGRGRTEAFF
DNA: TGTGCCAGTAGTATAGATGTCCCCGGAGGGAGAGGACGCACTGAAGCTTTCTTT

V: TRBV5-1
J: TRBJ1-4
D: TRBD1
size: few
CDR3: CASSGGQPNEKLFF
DNA: TGCGCCAGCAGCGGGGGACAGCCTAATGAAAAACTGTTTTTT

V: TRBV19
J: TRBJ1-5
D: NA
size: NA
CDR3: CASSIDGLGGNQPQHF
DNA: TGTGCCAGTAGTATTGACGGATTGGGAGGCAATCAGCCCCAGCATTTT

V: TRBV15
J: TRBJ2-1
D: NA
size: NA
CDR3: CATSRPPYYNEQFF
DNA: TGTGCCACCAGCAGACCCCCCTACTACAATGAGCAGTTCTTC

V: TRBV10-1
J: TRBJ2-7
D: TRBD2
size: NA
CDR3: CASSESGSVYEQYF
DNA: TGCGCCAGCAGTGAGAGCGGGAGCGTCTACGAGCAGTACTTC

V: TRBV5-1
J: TRBJ1-6
D: TRBD1
size: NA
CDR3: CASSLDRGHNSPLHF
DNA: TGCGCCAGCAGCCTGGACAGGGGACATAATTCACCCCTCCACTTT

V: TRBV19
J: TRBJ2-2
D: NA
size: NA
CDR3: CASSTRVTGELFF
DNA: TGTGCCAGTAGTACCCGGGTCACCGGGGAGCTGTTTTTT

V: TRBV6-1
J: TRBJ1-2
D: NA
size: many
CDR3: CASSEAGENYGYTF
DNA: TGTGCCAGCAGTGAAGCGGGGGAAAACTATGGCTACACCTTC

V: TRBV27
J: TRBJ2-1
D: TRBD1
size: NA
CDR3: CASSYRQGASEQFF
DNA: TGTGCCAGCAGTTACAGACAGGGGGCTAGTGAGCAGTTCTTC

V: TRBV14
J: TRBJ1-1
D: TRBD1
size: NA
CDR3: CASSQEAGGWGTEAFF
DNA: TGTGCCAGCAGCCAAGAGGCAGGGGGCTGGGGCACTGAAGCTTTCTTT

V: TRBV6-1
J: TRBJ2-1
D: NA
size: NA
CDR3: CASSEALGNEQFF
DNA: TGTGCCAGCAGTGAAGCGCTCGGCAATGAGCAGTTCTTC

V: TRBV5-6
J: TRBJ2-2
D: NA
size: NA
CDR3: CASSLVQQNTGELFF
DNA: TGTGCCAGCAGCTTGGTACAGCAGAACACCGGGGAGCTGTTTTTT

V: TRBV4-2
J: TRBJ2-2
D: TRBD2
size: NA
CDR3: CASSRAGGGTGELFF
DNA: TGTGCCAGCAGCCGCGCTGGCGGGGGGACCGGGGAGCTGTTTTTT

V: TRBV7-3
J: TRBJ2-1
D: NA
size: NA
CDR3: CASSLTSASYNEQFF
DNA: TGTGCCAGCAGCTTAACTTCTGCTTCCTACAATGAGCAGTTCTTC

V: TRBV19
J: TRBJ2-7
D: TRBD1
size: NA
CDR3: CASSNGGQVTYEQYF
DNA: TGTGCCAGTAGTAATGGGGGACAGGTCACCTACGAGCAGTACTTC

V: TRBV2
J: TRBJ2-7
D: TRBD2
size: NA
CDR3: CASIQLASSSYEQYF
DNA: TGTGCCAGCATCCAACTAGCGAGTAGCTCCTACGAGCAGTACTTC

V: TRBV6-4
J: TRBJ2-2
D: NA
size: NA
CDR3: CASSDGLMRAAGHGELFF
DNA: TGTGCCAGCAGCGACGGGCTGATGCGTGCCGCCGGGCACGGGGAGCTGTTTTTT

V: TRBV5-4
J: TRBJ1-2
D: TRBD1
size: NA
CDR3: CASSLGGTVIGYTF
DNA: TGTGCCAGCAGCCTGGGAGGGACAGTGATCGGCTACACCTTC

V: TRBV19
J: TRBJ1-4
D: TRBD1
size: NA
CDR3: CASSPRDRIITNEKLFF
DNA: TGTGCCAGTAGTCCTCGGGACAGGATAATCACTAACGAAAAACTGTTTTTT

V: TRBV2
J: TRBJ2-5
D: NA
size: NA
CDR3: CASMGVQETQYF
DNA: TGTGCCAGCATGGGGGTTCAAGAGACCCAGTACTTC

V: TRBV4-2
J: TRBJ2-1
D: NA
size: NA
CDR3: CASSPAGLNPYNEQFF
DNA: TGTGCCAGCAGCCCCGCTGGCCTAAACCCCTACAATGAGCAGTTCTTC

V: TRBV28
J: TRBJ2-1
D: NA
size: NA
CDR3: CASSFPGGSYNEQFF
DNA: TGTGCCAGCAGTTTCCCCGGGGGCTCCTACAATGAGCAGTTCTTC

V: TRBV9
J: TRBJ2-4
D: NA
size: NA
CDR3: CASSRFGQNIQYF
DNA: TGTGCCAGCAGCCGCTTCGGCCAAAACATTCAGTACTTC

V: TRBV18
J: TRBJ1-5
D: NA
size: NA
CDR3: CASSPQGSQPQHF
DNA: TGTGCCAGCTCACCCCAGGGGAGTCAGCCCCAGCATTTT

V: TRBV19
J: TRBJ2-7
D: TRBD1
size: NA
CDR3: CASRGTGQGRSYEQYF
DNA: TGTGCCAGTCGCGGGACAGGCCAAGGTCGTTCCTACGAGCAGTACTTC

V: TRBV2
J: TRBJ2-7
D: NA
size: NA
CDR3: CASSAREGPLRNEQYF
DNA: TGTGCCAGCAGTGCGAGAGAGGGTCCCCTTCGCAACGAGCAGTACTTC

V: TRBV5-1
J: TRBJ2-2
D: TRBD1
size: NA
CDR3: CASSGQGYGGELFF
DNA: TGCGCCAGTTCGGGACAGGGATATGGCGGGGAGCTGTTTTTT

V: TRBV5-1
J: TRBJ2-7
D: TRBD2
size: NA
CDR3: CASSFVAGSSYEQYF
DNA: TGCGCCAGCAGCTTCGTAGCGGGAAGCTCCTACGAGCAGTACTTC

V: TRBV11-2
J: TRBJ1-2
D: NA
size: NA
CDR3: CASSSLYRDYGYTF
DNA: TGTGCCAGCAGCTCCCTTTACAGGGACTATGGCTACACCTTC

V: TRBV30
J: TRBJ1-1
D: NA
size: NA
CDR3: CAWSVPESETEAFF
DNA: TGTGCCTGGAGTGTACCAGAATCTGAGACTGAAGCTTTCTTT